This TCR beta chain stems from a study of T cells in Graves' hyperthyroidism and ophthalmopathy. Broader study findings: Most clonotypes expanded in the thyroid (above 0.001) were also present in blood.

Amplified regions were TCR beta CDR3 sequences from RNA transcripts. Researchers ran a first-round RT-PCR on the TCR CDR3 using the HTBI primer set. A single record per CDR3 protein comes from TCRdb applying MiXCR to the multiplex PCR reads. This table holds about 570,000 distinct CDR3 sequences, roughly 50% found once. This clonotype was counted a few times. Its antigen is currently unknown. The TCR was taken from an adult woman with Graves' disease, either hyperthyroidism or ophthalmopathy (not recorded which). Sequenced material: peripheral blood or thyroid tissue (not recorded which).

The CDR3 DNA follows: TGTGCCAGCAGCCCCGGGACAGGGGTCGTATCCTACGAGCAGTACTTC. It encodes CASSPGTGVVSYEQYF. This chain links TRBV7-2 with TRBJ2-7; 10 bases agree with TRBD1. CDR1 and CDR2 (germline): SGHTA, FQGNSA. The CDR3 runs 16 residues. V trimming: 5 bases; J trimming: 1 base; junction bases outside the gene matches: 8. Supplemented by reference TRBV7-2 and TRBJ2-7, the full variable domain reads GAGVSQSPSNKVTEKGKDVELRCDPISGHTALYWYRQSLGQGLEFLIYFQGNSAPDKSGLPSDRFSAERTGGSVSTLTIQRTQQEDSAVYLCASSPGTGVVSYEQYFGPGTRLTVT.